This TCR beta chain was observed in a study of blood T cell repertoires in COVID-19. CDR1 and CDR2 (germline): SGDLS, YYNGEE. After removal of 3 bases from V and 7 bases from J, the junction contained 7 bases not matched to a gene. The CDR3 is made up of 15 amino acids. Original methodology: Estimates of nucleated cell counts were drawn from the amplification of reference gene primers. Libraries were prepared by immunoSEQ multiplex PCR; TCRdb keeps only in-frame clonotypes and omits some of them. D and trimming were read from the DNA, whereas the V and J calls and clone size are those reported in that table. The sample carries 76,000 or so clones, 70% to 90% recorded once.

The chain links TRBV9 to TRBJ2-2, with 9 positions matching TRBD2. The TCR sequence derives from a man aged 25-45 years with acute or convalescent COVID-19. Specimen: peripheral blood. As DNA, the CDR3 is TGTGCCAGCAGCGGGCGGGAGGGCCCCGGCGGGGAGCTGTTTTTT. Translating gives CASSGREGPGGELFF.